These 4 T cell receptor beta chains share one sample of origin, sequenced in a study of T cells after yellow fever vaccination. TCRdb ran MiXCR on the 5' RACE reads and lists one entry per CDR3 protein. Of 600,000 to 750,000 distinct CDR3 sequences listed, about 12% are singletons. Sequenced here: PBMCs, sampled on the day of the yellow fever booster vaccination. The receptors were gathered from a man between 25 and 39 years old who received the YFV17D yellow fever vaccine.

This sequence joins TRBV7-2 and TRBJ2-1; 7 bases agree with TRBD2. The trim removed 3 bases at V and 10 bases at J, leaving 9 bases unmatched. CDR3 length: 14 residues. The germline CDR1 and CDR2 sequences are SGHTA and FQGNSA. Here the CDR3 reads CASSFEGGRGEQFF. CDR3 nucleotide sequence: TGTGCCAGCAGCTTCGAGGGAGGGCGGGGGGAGCAGTTCTTC.

This clonotype occurred a few times. This sequence joins TRBV6-2 or TRBV6-3 and TRBJ2-7; D might be TRBD1 or TRBD2, each matching 5 bases. The V gene's germline CDR1 is MNHEY and CDR2 SVGEGT. Trimming left V 6 bases short and J 1 base short, with 16 bases between. The CDR3 spans 15 residues. CDR3 residues: CASSTTAEGSYEQYF. The CDR3 nucleotides read TGTGCCAGCAGCACGACAGCCGAGGGATCCTACGAGCAGTACTTC.

The chain is built from TRBV7-9 and TRBJ2-7, with unresolved D. This CDR3 region has 14 residues. The ends were cut back, 1 base at V and 5 bases at J, with 12 bases in the middle. Germline V gene data show CDR1 as SEHNR and CDR2 as FQNEAQ (reference sequence). CDR3 sequence reads: CASSLGKELNEQYF. CDR3 DNA: TGTGCCAGCAGCTTAGGAAAGGAACTTAACGAGCAGTACTTC.

This clonotype was recorded a few times. CDR3 DNA: TGTGCCAGCAACGCACAGGGAAGCTACGAGCAGTACTTC. It is translated as CASNAQGSYEQYF. The genes are TRBV6-6 and TRBJ2-7; TRBD1 might be the D (6 bases). Germline-derived CDR1 and CDR2 are MNHNY and SVGAGI (reference sequence). This CDR3 is 13 amino acids long. Trimming shortened V by 7 bases and J by 3 bases, and 13 bases separated the two germline ends.